Below, 8 T cell receptor beta chains from the same sample are listed, as sequenced in a study of human T cells and chemical hapten exposure. MiXCR, run by TCRdb on the RACE reads, gives a single entry per CDR3 protein. The table includes about 71,000 distinct CDR3 sequences, 7.5% to 10% detected once. The time point: patch test 1, 2 weeks after DPC sensitization. Documented treatment: therapeutic diphenylcyclopropenone sensitization with weekly scalp DPC. Here the sequenced sample was whole blood, taken in connection with sensitization to the hapten diphenylcyclopropenone (DPC). The source of these receptors is a middle-aged woman with alopecia areata. Some clones in this sample may be carry-over from other donors' samples.

Many counts were recorded for this clonotype. The chain combines TRBV5-6 with TRBJ2-3, with 8 positions matching TRBD1. Germline trimming cut 3 bases from V and 8 bases from J; bases unmatched to any gene: 5. The germline gives CDR1 SGHDT, CDR2 YYEEEE. This CDR3 contains 13 residues. CDR3 DNA: TGTGCCAGCAGCTCGAAGGACAGGGCTACGCAGTATTTT. Translated: CASSSKDRATQYF. The full variable domain, its missing parts supplied by reference TRBV5-6 and TRBJ2-3, is DAGVTQSPTHLIKTRGQQVTLRCSPKSGHDTVSWYQQALGQGPQFIFQYYEEEERQRGNFPDRFSGHQFPNYSSELNVNALLLGDSALYLCASSSKDRATQYFGPGTRLTVL.

The CDR3 region is CASSFETAYEQYF. CDR3 bases: TGCGCCAGCAGCTTTGAGACAGCCTACGAGCAGTACTTC. The rearrangement links TRBV5-1 to TRBJ2-7, with TRBD1 as a possible D gene (5 bases). The CDR3 is made up of 13 amino acids. Germline-derived CDR1 and CDR2 are SGHRS and YFSETQ. The V end was cut by 2 bases, the J end by 2 bases, with 8 bases between.

The chain employs TRBV6-2 or TRBV6-3 and TRBJ1-5, with D hard to call. The CDR3 is 15 residues long. Between the trimmed V and J ends, which lost 6 bases and 1 base, there was a span of 13 bases. CDR1 MNHEY and CDR2 SVGEGT come from the germline V gene. The CDR3 reads CASSPAPVSNQPQHF. The DNA for the CDR3 is TGTGCCAGCAGCCCGGCACCGGTCAGCAATCAGCCCCAGCATTTT.

This clonotype was counted between two and nine times. The chain couples TRBV5-1 to TRBJ2-7; D not resolved. Trimming left V 0 bases short and J 2 bases short, with 12 bases between. In germline, CDR1 is SGHRS, CDR2 YFSETQ. The CDR3 runs 15 residues. Here the CDR3 reads CASSLAVGLTYEQYF. CDR3 nucleotide sequence: TGCGCCAGCAGCTTGGCGGTCGGCTTAACCTACGAGCAGTACTTC. Drawing the rest from reference TRBV5-1 and TRBJ2-7, the complete variable domain is KAGVTQTPRYLIKTRGQQVTLSCSPISGHRSVSWYQQTPGQGLQFLFEYFSETQRNKGNFPGRFSGRQFSNSRSEMNVSTLELGDSALYLCASSLAVGLTYEQYFGPGTRLTVT.

In its sample, this clonotype was seen many times. The chain recombines TRBV5-1 with TRBJ2-2, with D unclear. Trimming removed 4 bases from V and 4 bases from J, with 8 bases in between. The CDR3 extends over 13 amino acids. Looked up from germline, CDR1 is SGHRS and CDR2 is YFSETQ. CDR3 bases: TGCGCCAGCAGCCCCCTACCCACCGGGGAGCTGTTTTTT. This gives the protein CASSPLPTGELFF. Complete variable domain (other parts from reference TRBV5-1 and TRBJ2-2): KAGVTQTPRYLIKTRGQQVTLSCSPISGHRSVSWYQQTPGQGLQFLFEYFSETQRNKGNFPGRFSGRQFSNSRSEMNVSTLELGDSALYLCASSPLPTGELFFGEGSRLTVL.

Comment on this clonotype: This may come from a read error, since a much larger clone is one base off. Lacking the conserved final phenylalanine or tryptophan, this CDR3 likely reflects a read error. The chain links TRBV4-3 to TRBJ2-5; TRBD2 matches 10 bases. Germline lookup yields CDR1 LGHNA and CDR2 YSLEER. V was clipped by 4 bases and J by 4 bases; unmatched bases: 3. CDR3 length: 14 amino acids. Here the CDR3 reads CASSPGLARETQYY. CDR3 coding DNA: TGCGCCAGCAGCCCGGGACTAGCGAGAGAGACCCAGTACTAC.

This clonotype has ten or more counts. The chain combines TRBV6-4 with TRBJ2-1; 15 nucleotides align to TRBD2. CDR1 and CDR2 from the germline V gene are MRHNA and SNTAGT. After removal of 2 bases from V and 7 bases from J, the junction contained 0 bases not matched to a gene. This CDR3 has 15 amino acids. CDR3 DNA: TGTGCCAGCAGTGACGGGACTAGCGGGGGGAATGAGCAGTTCTTC. Amino acids: CASSDGTSGGNEQFF.

This clonotype was counted many times. This chain connects TRBV5-6 to TRBJ1-1; D ambiguous. Trimming took 2 bases from V and 2 from J, leaving 7 bases between them. Per the germline V gene, CDR1 is SGHDT and CDR2 is YYEEEE. The CDR3 spans 13 residues. This CDR3 is CASSLRPNTEAFF. DNA of the CDR3: TGTGCCAGCAGCTTACGACCCAACACTGAAGCTTTCTTT.